The clone carrying this T cell receptor beta chain came up a few times. This entry belongs to a study of blood T cell repertoires in COVID-19. In the authors' workflow: Estimation of nucleated cell counts relied on the amplification of reference gene primers. The repertoire was sequenced with immunoSEQ multiplex PCR; TCRdb's copy has only in-frame clones and lacks some. From that table come the V and J calls and clone size; the DNA was used to work out D and trimming. Of roughly 91,000 clones in the sample, approximately 79% are singletons; the top ten hold 11%. Trimming cost V 5 bases and J 7 bases; bases outside gene matches: 5. CDR3 length: 13 amino acids. The germline V gene encodes CDR1 SGHVS and CDR2 FQNEAQ.

The sample was peripheral blood. The chain has TRBV7-8 and TRBJ2-1; 7 nucleotides align to TRBD2. This sequence was found in a man in his sixties or seventies with acute or convalescent COVID-19. The CDR3 DNA sequence: TGTGCCAGCAGCCCGCGGGGGTTGAATGAGCAGTTCTTC. Its protein product is CASSPRGLNEQFF. Full variable domain (missing parts from reference TRBV7-8 and TRBJ2-1): GAGVSQSPRYKVAKRGQDVALRCDPISGHVSLFWYQQALGQGPEFLTYFQNEAQLDKSGLPSDRFFAERPEGSVSTLKIQRTQQEDSAVYLCASSPRGLNEQFFGPGTRLTVL.